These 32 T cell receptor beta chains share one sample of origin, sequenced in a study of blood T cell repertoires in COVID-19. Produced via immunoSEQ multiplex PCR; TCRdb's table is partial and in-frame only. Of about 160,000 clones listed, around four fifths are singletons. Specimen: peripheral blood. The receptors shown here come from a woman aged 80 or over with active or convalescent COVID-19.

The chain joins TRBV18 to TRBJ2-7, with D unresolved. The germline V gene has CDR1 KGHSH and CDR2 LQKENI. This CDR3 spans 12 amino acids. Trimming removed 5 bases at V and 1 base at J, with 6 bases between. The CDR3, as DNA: TGTGCCAGCTCATCCCAGTCCTACGAGCAGTACTTC. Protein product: CASSSQSYEQYF.

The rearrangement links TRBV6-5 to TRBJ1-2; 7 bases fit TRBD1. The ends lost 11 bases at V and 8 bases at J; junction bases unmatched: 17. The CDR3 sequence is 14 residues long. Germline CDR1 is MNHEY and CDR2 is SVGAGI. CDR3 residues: CASYPGTVSGGYTF. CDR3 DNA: TGTGCCTCTTATCCCGGGACAGTTTCGGGCGGCTACACCTTC.

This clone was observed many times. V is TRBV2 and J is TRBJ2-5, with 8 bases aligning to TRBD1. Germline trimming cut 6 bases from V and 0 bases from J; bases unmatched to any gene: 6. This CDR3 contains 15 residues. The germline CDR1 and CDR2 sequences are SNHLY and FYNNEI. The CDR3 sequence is CASRGQEFYQETQYF. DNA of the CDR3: TGTGCCAGCAGGGGACAGGAGTTTTACCAAGAGACCCAGTACTTC.

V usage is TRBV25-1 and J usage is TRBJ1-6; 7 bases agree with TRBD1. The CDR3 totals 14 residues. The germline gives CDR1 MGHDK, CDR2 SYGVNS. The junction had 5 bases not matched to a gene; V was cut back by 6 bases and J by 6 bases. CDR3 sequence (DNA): TGTGCCAGCAGCTCGGGACAGCCTAATTCACCCCTCCACTTT. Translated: CASSSGQPNSPLHF. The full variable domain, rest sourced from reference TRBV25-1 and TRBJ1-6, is EADIYQTPRYLVIGTGKKITLECSQTMGHDKMYWYQQDPGMELHLIHYSYGVNSTEKGDLSSESTVSRIRTEHFPLTLESARPSHTSQYLCASSSGQPNSPLHFGNGTRLTVT.

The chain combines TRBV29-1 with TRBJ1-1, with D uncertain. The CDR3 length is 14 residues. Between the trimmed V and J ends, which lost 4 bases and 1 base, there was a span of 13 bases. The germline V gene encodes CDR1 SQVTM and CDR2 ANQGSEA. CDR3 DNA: TGCAGCGTTGGACGCGGCACTTCGAACACTGAAGCTTTCTTT. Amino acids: CSVGRGTSNTEAFF. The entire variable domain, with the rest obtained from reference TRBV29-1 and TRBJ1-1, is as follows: SAVISQKPSRDICQRGTSLTIQCQVDSQVTMMFWYRQQPGQSLTLIATANQGSEATYESGFVIDKFPISRPNLTFSTLTVSNMSPEDSSIYLCSVGRGTSNTEAFFGQGTRLTVV.

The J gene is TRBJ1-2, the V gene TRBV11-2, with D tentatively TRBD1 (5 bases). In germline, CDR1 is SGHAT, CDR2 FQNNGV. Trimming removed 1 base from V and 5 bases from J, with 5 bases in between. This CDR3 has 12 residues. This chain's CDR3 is CASSLGQYGYTF. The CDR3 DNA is TGTGCCAGCAGCTTAGGACAGTATGGCTACACCTTC.

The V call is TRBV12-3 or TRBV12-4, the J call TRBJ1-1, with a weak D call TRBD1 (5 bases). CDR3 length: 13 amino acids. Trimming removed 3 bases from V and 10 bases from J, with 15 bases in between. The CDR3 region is CASSFGEHGGAFF. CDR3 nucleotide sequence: TGTGCCAGCAGTTTTGGTGAGCACGGGGGAGCTTTCTTT.

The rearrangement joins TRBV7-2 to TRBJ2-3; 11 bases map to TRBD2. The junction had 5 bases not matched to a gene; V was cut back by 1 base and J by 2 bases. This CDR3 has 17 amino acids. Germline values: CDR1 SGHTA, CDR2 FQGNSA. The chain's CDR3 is CASSLGVAGGPTDTQYF. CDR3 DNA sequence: TGTGCCAGCAGCTTAGGGGTAGCGGGGGGGCCCACAGATACGCAGTATTTT.

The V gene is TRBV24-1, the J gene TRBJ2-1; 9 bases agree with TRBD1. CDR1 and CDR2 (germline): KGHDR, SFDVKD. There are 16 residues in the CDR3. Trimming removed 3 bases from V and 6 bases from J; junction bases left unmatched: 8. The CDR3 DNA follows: TGTGCCACCAGTGATCCGGGACGGACAGGGGCCAATGAGCAGTTCTTC. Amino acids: CATSDPGRTGANEQFF.

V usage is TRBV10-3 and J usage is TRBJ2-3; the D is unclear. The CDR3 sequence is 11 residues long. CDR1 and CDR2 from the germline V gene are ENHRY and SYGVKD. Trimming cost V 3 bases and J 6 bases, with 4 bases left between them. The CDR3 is CAISDYDTQYF. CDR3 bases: TGTGCCATCAGTGATTATGATACGCAGTATTTT.

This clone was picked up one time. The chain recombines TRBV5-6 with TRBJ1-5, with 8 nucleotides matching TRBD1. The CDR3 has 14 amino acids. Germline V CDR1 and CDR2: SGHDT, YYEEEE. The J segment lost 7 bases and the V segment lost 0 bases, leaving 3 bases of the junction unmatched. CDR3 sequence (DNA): TGTGCCAGCAGCTTGGCAGGGGGCGGCCAGCCCCAGCATTTT. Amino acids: CASSLAGGGQPQHF.

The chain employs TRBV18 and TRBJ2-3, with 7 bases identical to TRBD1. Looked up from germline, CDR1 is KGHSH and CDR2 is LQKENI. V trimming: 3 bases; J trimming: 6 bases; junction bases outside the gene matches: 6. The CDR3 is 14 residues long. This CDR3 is CASSPPGQWDTQYF. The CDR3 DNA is TGTGCCAGCTCACCCCCGGGACAGTGGGATACGCAGTATTTT.

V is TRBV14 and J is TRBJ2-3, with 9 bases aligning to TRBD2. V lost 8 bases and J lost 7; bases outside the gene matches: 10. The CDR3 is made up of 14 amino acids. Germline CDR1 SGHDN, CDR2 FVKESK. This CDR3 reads CASGSAGGWNTQYF. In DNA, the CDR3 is TGTGCCAGCGGGTCAGCGGGGGGATGGAATACGCAGTATTTT.

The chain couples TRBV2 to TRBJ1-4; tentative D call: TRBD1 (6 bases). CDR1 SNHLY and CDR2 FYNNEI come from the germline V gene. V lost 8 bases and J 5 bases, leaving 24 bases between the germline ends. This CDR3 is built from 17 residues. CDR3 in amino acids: CASGGPVPANLNEKLFF. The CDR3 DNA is TGTGCCAGCGGGGGCCCGGTCCCAGCTAATTTGAATGAAAAACTGTTTTTT.

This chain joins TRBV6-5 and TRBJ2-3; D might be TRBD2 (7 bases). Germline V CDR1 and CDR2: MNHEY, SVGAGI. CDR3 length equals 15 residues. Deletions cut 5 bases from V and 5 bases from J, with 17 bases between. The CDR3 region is CASSPLGGGLDTQYF. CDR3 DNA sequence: TGTGCCAGCAGTCCCCTAGGGGGGGGTCTAGATACGCAGTATTTT.

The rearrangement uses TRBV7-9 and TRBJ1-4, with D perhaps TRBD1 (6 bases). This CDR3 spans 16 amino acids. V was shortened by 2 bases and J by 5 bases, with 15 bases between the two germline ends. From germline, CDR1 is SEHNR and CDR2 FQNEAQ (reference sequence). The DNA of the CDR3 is TGTGCCAGCAGCTTAATGGACAGCAGCCTGAATGAAAAACTGTTTTTT. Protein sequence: CASSLMDSSLNEKLFF.

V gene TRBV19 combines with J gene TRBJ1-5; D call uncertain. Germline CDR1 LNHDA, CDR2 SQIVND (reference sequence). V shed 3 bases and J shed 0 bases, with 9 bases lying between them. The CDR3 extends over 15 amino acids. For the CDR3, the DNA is TGTGCCAGTAGTATCCTTCCGTCTAGCAATCAGCCCCAGCATTTT. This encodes CASSILPSSNQPQHF. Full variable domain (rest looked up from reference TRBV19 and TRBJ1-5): DGGITQSPKYLFRKEGQNVTLSCEQNLNHDAMYWYRQDPGQGLRLIYYSQIVNDFQKGDIAEGYSVSREKKESFPLTVTSAQKNPTAFYLCASSILPSSNQPQHFGDGTRLSIL.

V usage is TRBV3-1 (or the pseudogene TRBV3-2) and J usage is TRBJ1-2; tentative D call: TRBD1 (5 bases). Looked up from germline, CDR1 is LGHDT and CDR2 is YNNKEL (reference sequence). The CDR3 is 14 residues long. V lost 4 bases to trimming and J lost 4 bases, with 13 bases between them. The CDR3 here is CASSPGREAYGYTF. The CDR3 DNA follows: TGTGCCAGCAGCCCAGGGAGGGAGGCCTATGGCTACACCTTC.

The CDR3 sequence is CAIRLQGDEQYF. The CDR3 coding sequence is TGTGCCATCAGACTACAGGGCGACGAGCAGTACTTC. This chain joins TRBV10-3 and TRBJ2-7; tentatively, D is TRBD1 (6 bases). Trimming took 6 bases from V and 5 from J, leaving 11 bases between them. Looked up from germline, CDR1 is ENHRY and CDR2 is SYGVKD. This CDR3 contains 12 residues.

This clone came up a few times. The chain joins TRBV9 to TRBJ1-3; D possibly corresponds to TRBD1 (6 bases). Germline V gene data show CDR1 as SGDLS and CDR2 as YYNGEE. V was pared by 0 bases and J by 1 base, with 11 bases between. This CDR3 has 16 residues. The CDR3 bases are TGTGCCAGCAGCGTAGAAGGCAGGGGTTCTGGAAACACCATATATTTT. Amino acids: CASSVEGRGSGNTIYF. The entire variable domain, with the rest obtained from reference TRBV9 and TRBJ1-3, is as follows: DSGVTQTPKHLITATGQRVTLRCSPRSGDLSVYWYQQSLDQGLQFLIQYYNGEERAKGNILERFSAQQFPDLHSELNLSSLELGDSALYFCASSVEGRGSGNTIYFGEGSWLTVV.

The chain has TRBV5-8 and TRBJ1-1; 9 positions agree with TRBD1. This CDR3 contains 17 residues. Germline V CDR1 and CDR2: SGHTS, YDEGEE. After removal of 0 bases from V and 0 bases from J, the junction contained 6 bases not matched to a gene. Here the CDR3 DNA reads TGTGCCAGCAGCTTGGCTCTGGGGACAGGGATGAACACTGAAGCTTTCTTT. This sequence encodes CASSLALGTGMNTEAFF.

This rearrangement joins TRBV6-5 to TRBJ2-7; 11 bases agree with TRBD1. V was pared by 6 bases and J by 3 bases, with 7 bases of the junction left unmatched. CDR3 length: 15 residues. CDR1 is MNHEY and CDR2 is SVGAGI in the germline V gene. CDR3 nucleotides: TGTGCCAGCAGGCCCACCGGGACAGGGGGCTACGAGCAGTACTTC. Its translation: CASRPTGTGGYEQYF.

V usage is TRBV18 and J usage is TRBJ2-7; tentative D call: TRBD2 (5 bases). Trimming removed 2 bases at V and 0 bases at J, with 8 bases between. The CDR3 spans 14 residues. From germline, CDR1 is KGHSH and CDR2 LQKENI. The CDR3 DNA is TGTGCCAGCTCACCAAGCGGCGACTCCTACGAGCAGTACTTC. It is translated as CASSPSGDSYEQYF.

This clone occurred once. CDR3 sequence: CASSSVARETQYF. The CDR3 region has the DNA TGCGCCAGCAGCTCCGTAGCCCGGGAGACCCAGTACTTC. The gene calls are TRBV5-1 and TRBJ2-5, with no clear D. The CDR3 sequence is 13 residues long. V was trimmed by 3 bases and J by 5 bases, leaving 11 bases between them. Looked up from germline, CDR1 is SGHRS and CDR2 is YFSETQ.

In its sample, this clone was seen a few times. CDR3 nucleotides: TGTGCCAGCAGAGACAGGGGTAGCTATGGCTACACCTTC. Translated: CASRDRGSYGYTF. The chain is built from TRBV2 and TRBJ1-2, with 8 bases that match TRBD1. This CDR3 region has 13 residues. Germline trimming cut 6 bases from V and 4 bases from J; bases unmatched to any gene: 4. Per the germline V gene, CDR1 is SNHLY and CDR2 is FYNNEI.

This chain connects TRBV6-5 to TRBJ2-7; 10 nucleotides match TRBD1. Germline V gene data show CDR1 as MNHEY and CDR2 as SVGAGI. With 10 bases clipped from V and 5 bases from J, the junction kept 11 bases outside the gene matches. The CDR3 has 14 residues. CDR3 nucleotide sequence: TGTGCCACCTTGTCCCGGGACAGGGGCCACGAGCAGTACTTC. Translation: CATLSRDRGHEQYF.

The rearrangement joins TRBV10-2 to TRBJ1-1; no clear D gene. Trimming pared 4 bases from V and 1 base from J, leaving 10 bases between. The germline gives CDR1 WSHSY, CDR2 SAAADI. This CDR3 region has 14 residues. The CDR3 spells CASSVAPPNTEAFF. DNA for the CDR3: TGCGCCAGCAGTGTGGCACCACCGAACACTGAAGCTTTCTTT.

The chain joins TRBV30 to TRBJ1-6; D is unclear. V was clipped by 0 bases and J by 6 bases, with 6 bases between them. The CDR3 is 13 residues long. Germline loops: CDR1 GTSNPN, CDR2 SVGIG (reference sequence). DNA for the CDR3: TGTGCCTGGAGTGTACAGTCTAATTCACCCCTCCACTTT. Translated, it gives CAWSVQSNSPLHF.

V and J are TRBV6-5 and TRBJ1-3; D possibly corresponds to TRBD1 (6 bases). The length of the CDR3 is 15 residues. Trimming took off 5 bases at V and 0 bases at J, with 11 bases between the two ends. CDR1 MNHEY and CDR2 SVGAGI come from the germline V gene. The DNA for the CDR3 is TGTGCCAGCAGTACCACAGGGTCCTCTGGAAACACCATATATTTT. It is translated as CASSTTGSSGNTIYF.

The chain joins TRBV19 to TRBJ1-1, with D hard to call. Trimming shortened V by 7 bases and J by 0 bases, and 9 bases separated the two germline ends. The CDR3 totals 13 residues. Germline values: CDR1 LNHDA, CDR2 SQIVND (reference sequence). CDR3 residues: CASIGQLNTEAFF. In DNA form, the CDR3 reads TGTGCCAGTATTGGGCAGCTGAACACTGAAGCTTTCTTT.

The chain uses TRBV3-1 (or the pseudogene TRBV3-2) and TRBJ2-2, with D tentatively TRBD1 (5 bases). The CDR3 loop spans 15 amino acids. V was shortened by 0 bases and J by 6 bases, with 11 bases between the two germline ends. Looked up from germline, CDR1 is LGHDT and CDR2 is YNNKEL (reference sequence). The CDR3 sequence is CASSQEGRHAGELFF. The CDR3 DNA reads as TGTGCCAGCAGCCAAGAGGGGCGGCACGCCGGGGAGCTGTTTTTT.

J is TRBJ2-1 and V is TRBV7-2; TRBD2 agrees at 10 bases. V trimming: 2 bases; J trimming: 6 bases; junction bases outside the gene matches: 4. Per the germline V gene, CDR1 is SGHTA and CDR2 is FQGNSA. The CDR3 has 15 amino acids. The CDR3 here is CASSLTSGGVNEQFF. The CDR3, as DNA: TGTGCCAGCAGCTTAACGAGCGGGGGGGTCAATGAGCAGTTCTTC.